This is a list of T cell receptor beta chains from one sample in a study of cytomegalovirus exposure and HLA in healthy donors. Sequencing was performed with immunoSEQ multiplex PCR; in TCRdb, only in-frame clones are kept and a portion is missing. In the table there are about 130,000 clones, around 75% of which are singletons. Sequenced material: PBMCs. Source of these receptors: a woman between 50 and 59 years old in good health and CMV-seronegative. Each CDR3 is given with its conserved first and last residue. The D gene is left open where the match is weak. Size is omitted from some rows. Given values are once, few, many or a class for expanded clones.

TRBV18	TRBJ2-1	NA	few	CASSPSQAYNEQFF	TGTGCCAGCTCACCAAGCCAAGCCTACAATGAGCAGTTCTTC
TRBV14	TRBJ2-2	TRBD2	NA	CASSQDWTSGRIRTGELFF	TGTGCCAGCAGCCAAGATTGGACTAGCGGGAGGATACGCACCGGGGAGCTGTTTTTT
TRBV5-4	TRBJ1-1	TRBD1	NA	CASRLTGATTLNTEAFF	TGTGCCAGCAGGTTGACAGGGGCTACTACCCTGAACACTGAAGCTTTCTTT
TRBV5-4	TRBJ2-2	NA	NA	CASSLVQGSSGELFF	TGTGCCAGCAGCTTGGTCCAGGGTAGTTCGGGGGAGCTGTTTTTT
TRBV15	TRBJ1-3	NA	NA	CATSRDRSLGNTIYF	TGTGCCACCAGCAGAGATAGATCGCTCGGAAACACCATATATTTT
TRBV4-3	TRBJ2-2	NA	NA	CASSQTTGRELFF	TGCGCCAGCAGCCAAACTACAGGGCGGGAGCTGTTTTTT
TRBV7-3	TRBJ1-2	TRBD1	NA	CASSPRLTGVYGYTF	TGTGCCAGCAGCCCCCGCCTGACAGGGGTCTATGGCTACACCTTC
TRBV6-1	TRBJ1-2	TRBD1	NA	CASSEEAGGNGYTF	TGTGCCAGCAGTGAAGAGGCAGGGGGCAATGGCTACACCTTC
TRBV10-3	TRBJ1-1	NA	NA	CAMRGSTNTEAFF	TGTGCCATGCGCGGGAGTACCAACACTGAAGCTTTCTTT
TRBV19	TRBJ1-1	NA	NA	CASSIRIGGTGFPLEAFF	TGTGCCAGTAGTATTAGGATAGGAGGCACCGGTTTCCCCCTAGAAGCTTTCTTT
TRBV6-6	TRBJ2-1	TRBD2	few	CASSYSGWDYNNEQFF	TGTGCCAGCAGTTACTCGGGTTGGGACTACAACAATGAGCAGTTCTTC
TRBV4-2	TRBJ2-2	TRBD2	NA	CASSASGGNTGELFF	TGTGCCAGCAGCGCGTCGGGGGGAAACACCGGGGAGCTGTTTTTT
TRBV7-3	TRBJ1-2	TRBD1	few	CASSTGQGDGYTF	TGTGCCAGCAGCACGGGACAGGGAGACGGCTACACCTTC
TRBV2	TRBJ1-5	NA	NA	CASSGGQSNQPQHF	TGTGCCAGCAGTGGAGGACAAAGCAATCAGCCCCAGCATTTT
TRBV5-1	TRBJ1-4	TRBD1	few	CASSLQTGGEEKLFF	TGCGCCAGCAGCTTGCAGACAGGGGGGGAAGAAAAACTGTTTTTT
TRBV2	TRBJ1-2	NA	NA	CASSGVEAGDGYTF	TGTGCCAGCAGTGGAGTCGAGGCAGGGGATGGCTACACCTTC
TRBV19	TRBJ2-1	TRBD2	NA	CASSMRASGSPGDEQFF	TGTGCCAGTAGTATGAGGGCTAGCGGGAGCCCGGGCGATGAGCAGTTCTTC
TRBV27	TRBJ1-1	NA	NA	CASSLAMNTEAFF	TGTGCCAGCAGTTTAGCGATGAACACTGAAGCTTTCTTT
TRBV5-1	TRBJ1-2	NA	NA	CASSLAASGGENYGYTF	TGCGCCAGCAGCTTGGCCGCCTCGGGGGGGGAAAACTATGGCTACACCTTC
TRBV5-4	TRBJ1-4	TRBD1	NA	CASSSDRGATNEKLFF	TGTGCCAGCAGCTCTGACAGGGGGGCAACTAATGAAAAACTGTTTTTT
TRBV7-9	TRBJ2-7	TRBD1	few	CSSSLDRVSYEQYF	TGTTCCAGCAGCTTAGACAGGGTCTCCTACGAGCAGTACTTC
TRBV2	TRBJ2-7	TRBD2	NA	CASSERREGWVEQYF	TGTGCCAGCAGTGAAAGGCGGGAGGGCTGGGTCGAGCAGTACTTC
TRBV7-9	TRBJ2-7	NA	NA	CASSLNSYEQYF	TGTGCCAGCAGCTTAAACAGCTACGAGCAGTACTTC
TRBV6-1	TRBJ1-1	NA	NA	CASSGFPPTAEAFF	TGTGCCAGCAGTGGTTTTCCCCCTACAGCTGAAGCTTTCTTT
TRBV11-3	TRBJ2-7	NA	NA	CASSPGEGEQYF	TGTGCCAGCAGTCCAGGGGAGGGCGAGCAGTACTTC
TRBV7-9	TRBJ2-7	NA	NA	CSSSFMNGGVPDEQYF	TGTTCCAGCAGCTTTATGAATGGCGGCGTTCCCGACGAGCAGTACTTC
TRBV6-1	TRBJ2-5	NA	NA	CASSKGQLETQYF	TGTGCCAGCAGTAAAGGACAGTTGGAGACCCAGTACTTC
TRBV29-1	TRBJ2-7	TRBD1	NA	CSVARTGTFHEQYF	TGCAGCGTTGCAAGGACAGGGACGTTCCACGAGCAGTACTTC
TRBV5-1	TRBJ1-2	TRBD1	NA	CASSLGQGVYDYGYTF	TGCGCCAGCAGCTTGGGGCAGGGGGTGTATGACTATGGCTACACCTTC
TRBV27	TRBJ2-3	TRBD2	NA	CASSSSGSRLVQYF	TGTGCCAGCAGTTCTAGCGGGAGCCGCCTTGTGCAGTATTTT
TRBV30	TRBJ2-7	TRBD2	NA	CAWNMAAGGYEQYF	TGTGCCTGGAACATGGCAGCGGGAGGCTACGAGCAGTACTTC
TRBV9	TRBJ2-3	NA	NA	CASSVGGYSTDTQYF	TGTGCCAGCAGCGTAGGCGGGTATAGCACAGATACGCAGTATTTT
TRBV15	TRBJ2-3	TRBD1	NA	CAKWDRGADTQYF	TGTGCCAAGTGGGACAGGGGGGCAGATACGCAGTATTTT
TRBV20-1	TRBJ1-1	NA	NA	CSKGVHTEAFF	TGCAGTAAGGGGGTTCACACTGAAGCTTTCTTT
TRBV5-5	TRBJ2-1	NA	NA	CASSLGAASSYNEQFF	TGTGCCAGCAGCTTGGGAGCGGCGAGCTCCTACAATGAGCAGTTCTTC
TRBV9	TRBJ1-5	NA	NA	CASSAGQINQPQHF	TGTGCCAGCAGCGCCGGACAGATCAATCAGCCCCAGCATTTT
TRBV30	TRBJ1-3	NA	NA	CAWSPQGGGNLNTIYF	TGTGCCTGGAGTCCCCAAGGTGGAGGGAATCTAAACACCATATATTTT
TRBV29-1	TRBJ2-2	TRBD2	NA	CSVEDGTSGKNTGELFF	TGCAGCGTTGAAGACGGGACTAGCGGGAAGAACACCGGGGAGCTGTTTTTT
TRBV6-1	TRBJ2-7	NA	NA	CASHEGTAYEQYF	TGTGCCAGCCACGAGGGAACCGCCTACGAGCAGTACTTC
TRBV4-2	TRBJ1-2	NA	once	CASSQTDTYYGYTF	TGTGCCAGCAGCCAAACGGACACCTACTATGGCTACACCTTC
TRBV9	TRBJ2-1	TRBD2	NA	CASSVSGLAGSNEQFF	TGTGCCAGCAGCGTATCGGGACTAGCGGGATCAAATGAGCAGTTCTTC
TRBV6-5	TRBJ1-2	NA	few	CASSYILTSNYGYTF	TGTGCCAGCAGCTACATTTTAACTTCTAACTATGGCTACACCTTC
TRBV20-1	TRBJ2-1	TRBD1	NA	CSAQDRNEQFF	TGCAGTGCCCAGGACAGGAATGAGCAGTTCTTC
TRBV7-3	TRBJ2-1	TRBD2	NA	CASSSGLAGANEQFF	TGTGCCAGCAGCTCCGGACTAGCGGGTGCAAATGAGCAGTTCTTC
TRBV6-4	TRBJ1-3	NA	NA	CASSDTPVHTIYF	TGTGCCAGCAGTGACACCCCGGTTCACACCATATATTTT
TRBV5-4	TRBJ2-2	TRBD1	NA	CASSSNGQGPSNTGELFF	TGTGCCAGCAGCTCCAACGGACAGGGCCCTAGTAACACCGGGGAGCTGTTTTTT